Here is one TCR beta chain with its context. This receptor's antigen is unknown. Base qualities were left out, and no much larger clone turns up one base away. The CDR3 regions of human TCRbeta chains were analyzed by immunosequencing. In the source study's methods: TCRs in the repertoires were compared against a reference library of SARS-CoV-2-specific TCRs that had been generated with the MIRA antigen-specificity platform. Breadth meant the fraction of unique TCRs that were SARS-CoV-2-associated, whereas depth meant the fraction of total T cells that were SARS-CoV-2-associated. Each spike-specific TCR was assigned to its reactive spike region and to a CD4 or CD8 class using the MIRA data. Log10-transformed breadth and depth values were compared by one-way ANOVA with Sidak's multiple comparisons tests. Held by TCRdb, this immuneACCESS table contains in-frame sequences only and omits some clones. Under half of the omission traces to an unresolved V gene where checked; the cause of the rest is unknown. V and J calls and clone size are given by that table; D and trimming were obtained from the DNA. The sample has about 80,000 clones on record, approximately 90% of them singletons. The ten largest clones capture around 8% of the sample.

The sample belongs to a study of T cell responses to AZD1222 COVID-19 vaccine (dated by TCRdb to about 2021). For the study in its entirety: A total of 233 trial participants underwent TCR sequencing, of whom 207 received two doses of AZD1222 and 26 received two doses of the MenACWY control vaccine. Enrollment into the trials was organized by age into subgroups of 18-55, 56-69 and 70-plus years, and those subgroups contained roughly 150, 30 and 60 TCR-sequenced participants, respectively. Overall study results and their limits: Most participants were white British and females outnumbered males, and the authors suggested that clonal diversity may have been underestimated. Only 5 to 7 AZD1222 recipients were SARS-CoV-2 seropositive at baseline, limiting conclusions about previously exposed vaccinees. The vaccine-associated CD4 TCRs covered the entire spike protein, and the dominant responses fell in regions 160-218 and 743-854. Reportedly, close to half of the unique spike-specific TCRs recognized epitopes lying outside the regions that are mutated in the B.1.351 and B.1.1.7 variants. Because no samples from the day 14 peak response were available, repertoires could be characterized only after the peak T cell response. In the small 56-69-year group, the increase in depth fell short of significance, most likely because of low power. After two AZD1222 doses, spike-specific TCR breadth and depth were significantly higher than at day 0 and than in MenACWY recipients.

In the paper's terms, the time point label means: about 28 days (+/-7) after the second vaccine dose. Because spike-specific TCR depth and breadth did not differ between the two schedules, AZD1222 recipients who got a second dose at roughly 4 weeks were pooled with those who got a second dose at roughly 12 weeks. Samples from vaccinated people were obtained from the UK trials COV001 and COV002, which included a single-blind randomized controlled phase 2/3 trial of AZD1222 (ChAdOx1 nCoV-19) in healthy adults. Trial participant PBMC samples were collected at day 0 and day 28 after the second dose for TCRbeta chain sequencing. As encoded in the germline V gene, CDR1 is SGHVS while CDR2 is FQNEAQ. Here V drops 2 bases and J drops 9 bases, and the junction holds 5 bases not matched to any gene. From the cysteine up to the phenylalanine, the CDR3 has a length of 14 residues. CDR3 DNA only is kept here, 42 bases in frame from base 1.

The sequenced sample was peripheral blood, obtained 28 days after the second AZD1222 dose. The V and J segments used are TRBV7-8 and TRBJ1-5, with 9 junctional bases fitting TRBD1. This sequence originates from an adult who received the AZD1222 COVID-19 vaccine. The CDR3 region reads CASSLRQGDRPQHF. The DNA is TGTGCCAGCAGCTTAAGACAGGGGGACAGGCCCCAGCATTTT.